These 4 T cell receptor beta chains were sequenced from one sample in a study of T cell changes during pregnancy in multiple sclerosis. The protocol was immunoSEQ multiplex PCR, while the TCRdb copy is restricted to in-frame clones and leaves out a portion. The data hold approximately 100,000 clones, with 94% observed a single time. Material: peripheral blood, obtained before pregnancy. These receptors came from a female donor with multiple sclerosis, enrolled in a pregnancy study.

This clone was counted a single time. This sequence joins TRBV5-6 and TRBJ2-7, with D perhaps TRBD1 (6 bases). The CDR3 extends over 15 amino acids. Germline loops: CDR1 SGHDT, CDR2 YYEEEE. V shed 2 bases and J shed 0 bases, with 12 bases lying between them. The CDR3: CASSLGQRSSYEQYF. In nucleotides, the CDR3 is TGTGCCAGCAGCTTAGGACAGAGGAGCTCCTACGAGCAGTACTTC.

On this clone: Other DNA sequences in the sample encode the same CDR3. The V call is TRBV19, the J call TRBJ2-1, with unresolved D. Trimming took off 4 bases at V and 0 bases at J, with 4 bases between the two ends. There are 13 residues in the CDR3. The germline V gene encodes CDR1 LNHDA and CDR2 SQIVND (reference sequence). The chain's CDR3 is CASSTSSYNEQFF. CDR3 in DNA: TGTGCCAGTAGTACGAGCTCCTACAATGAGCAGTTCTTC.

The CDR3 DNA reads TGTGCCAGCAGCTTAGTAAGCGGGACAGATACGCAGTATTTT. Protein sequence: CASSLVSGTDTQYF. The chain joins TRBV7-2 to TRBJ2-3, with D perhaps matching TRBD2 (6 bases). In germline, CDR1 is SGHTA, CDR2 FQGNSA. This CDR3 is 14 amino acids long. V gave up 1 base and J gave up 3 bases, with 8 bases separating them.

This chain links TRBV2 with TRBJ1-2, with 7 bases fitting TRBD1. Germline V gene data show CDR1 as SNHLY and CDR2 as FYNNEI. The CDR3 has 15 amino acids. The V gene end was trimmed by 2 bases and the J gene end by 4 bases; junction bases not matched to a gene: 7. The CDR3 DNA reads TGTGCCAGCAGTGAACGGCCAGGGGGAGTCTATGGCTACACCTTC. It is translated as CASSERPGGVYGYTF.